One sample yielded the 6 T cell receptor beta chains listed below, sequenced in a study of regulatory T cells in long-lasting Graves disease. The time point: newly diagnosed GD, antithyroid drugs for less than 3 months. The TCR library was made from RNA that had been extracted from PBMCs in TRIzol. Combining iRepertoire HTBI primers with Arm-PCR of CDR3 regions, the authors built TCR beta libraries. TCRdb re-called the multiplex PCR reads with MiXCR, one entry per CDR3 protein. The sample yields about 460,000 distinct CDR3 sequences, approximately 15% seen once. These data also formed part of another study, on T cells in Graves' hyperthyroidism and ophthalmopathy.

Sequenced here: peripheral blood mononuclear cells (PBMCs), sampled at new diagnosis, from a patient treated with antithyroid drugs. The receptor source for this set is a woman aged 50 to 60 with Graves disease.

In this sample, this clonotype turned up a few times. The CDR3 spells CASSWKGIGETQYF. As DNA, the CDR3 is TGTGCCAGCAGTTGGAAGGGAATTGGAGAGACCCAGTACTTC. J is TRBJ2-5 and V is TRBV6-5; D ambiguous. The germline V gene has CDR1 MNHEY and CDR2 SVGAGI. The V gene lost 4 bases and the J gene lost 4 bases, with 13 bases spanning the gap. CDR3 length: 14 amino acids.

This clonotype showed up many times. The chain uses TRBV6-2 or TRBV6-3 and TRBJ2-7, with TRBD2 matching over 9 bases. The V segment lost 6 bases and the J segment 3 bases; nucleotides outside the gene matches: 6. Germline loops: CDR1 MNHEY, CDR2 SVGEGT. The CDR3 is 14 residues long. The CDR3 region is CASSPQTSGYEQYF. The CDR3, as DNA: TGTGCCAGCAGCCCCCAGACTAGCGGCTACGAGCAGTACTTC.

This clonotype has a count of ten or more. The V call is TRBV3-1, the J call TRBJ2-1; maybe TRBD1 (6 bases). This CDR3 is built from 18 residues. The V end lost 4 bases, the J end lost 6 bases, and 25 bases lay between the germline ends. Germline V gives CDR1 LGHDT, CDR2 YNNKEL (reference sequence). CDR3 bases: TGTGCCAGCAGCCCCTACCTCGTGACAGGAGATCTTAGCAATGAGCAGTTCTTC. Translating gives CASSPYLVTGDLSNEQFF.

This clonotype was counted at least ten times. This sequence joins TRBV20-1 and TRBJ2-5, with D possibly TRBD1 on 6 matching bases. From germline, CDR1 is DFQATT and CDR2 SNEGSKA (reference sequence). Trimming stripped 8 bases from V and 0 bases from J, with 13 bases between. The CDR3 extends over 13 amino acids. Here the CDR3 DNA reads TGCAGTCCCCACCGGGACAACCAAGAGACCCAGTACTTC. Its translation is CSPHRDNQETQYF.

This clonotype was picked up a small number of times. The chain combines TRBV18 with TRBJ2-5; possibly TRBD1 for D (5 bases). The CDR3 extends over 14 amino acids. V was pared by 1 base and J by 5 bases, with 11 bases between. Germline CDR1 reads KGHSH; CDR2 reads LQKENI. CDR3 sequence reads: CASSPRQGTETQYF. The CDR3 DNA reads as TGTGCCAGCTCACCACGTCAGGGTACGGAGACCCAGTACTTC.

This clonotype was seen ten or more times. V usage is TRBV12-5 and J usage is TRBJ1-5; possible D gene TRBD1, 6 bases. Germline assignment: CDR1 LGHNT and CDR2 FRNRAP. This CDR3 contains 20 residues. Trimming stripped 0 bases from V and 4 bases from J, with 25 bases between. The CDR3 region has the DNA TGTGCTAGTGGTTTGGTACCGTCCCAGGGGCTAGTCACGGGTAATCAGCCCCAGCATTTT. As protein: CASGLVPSQGLVTGNQPQHF.